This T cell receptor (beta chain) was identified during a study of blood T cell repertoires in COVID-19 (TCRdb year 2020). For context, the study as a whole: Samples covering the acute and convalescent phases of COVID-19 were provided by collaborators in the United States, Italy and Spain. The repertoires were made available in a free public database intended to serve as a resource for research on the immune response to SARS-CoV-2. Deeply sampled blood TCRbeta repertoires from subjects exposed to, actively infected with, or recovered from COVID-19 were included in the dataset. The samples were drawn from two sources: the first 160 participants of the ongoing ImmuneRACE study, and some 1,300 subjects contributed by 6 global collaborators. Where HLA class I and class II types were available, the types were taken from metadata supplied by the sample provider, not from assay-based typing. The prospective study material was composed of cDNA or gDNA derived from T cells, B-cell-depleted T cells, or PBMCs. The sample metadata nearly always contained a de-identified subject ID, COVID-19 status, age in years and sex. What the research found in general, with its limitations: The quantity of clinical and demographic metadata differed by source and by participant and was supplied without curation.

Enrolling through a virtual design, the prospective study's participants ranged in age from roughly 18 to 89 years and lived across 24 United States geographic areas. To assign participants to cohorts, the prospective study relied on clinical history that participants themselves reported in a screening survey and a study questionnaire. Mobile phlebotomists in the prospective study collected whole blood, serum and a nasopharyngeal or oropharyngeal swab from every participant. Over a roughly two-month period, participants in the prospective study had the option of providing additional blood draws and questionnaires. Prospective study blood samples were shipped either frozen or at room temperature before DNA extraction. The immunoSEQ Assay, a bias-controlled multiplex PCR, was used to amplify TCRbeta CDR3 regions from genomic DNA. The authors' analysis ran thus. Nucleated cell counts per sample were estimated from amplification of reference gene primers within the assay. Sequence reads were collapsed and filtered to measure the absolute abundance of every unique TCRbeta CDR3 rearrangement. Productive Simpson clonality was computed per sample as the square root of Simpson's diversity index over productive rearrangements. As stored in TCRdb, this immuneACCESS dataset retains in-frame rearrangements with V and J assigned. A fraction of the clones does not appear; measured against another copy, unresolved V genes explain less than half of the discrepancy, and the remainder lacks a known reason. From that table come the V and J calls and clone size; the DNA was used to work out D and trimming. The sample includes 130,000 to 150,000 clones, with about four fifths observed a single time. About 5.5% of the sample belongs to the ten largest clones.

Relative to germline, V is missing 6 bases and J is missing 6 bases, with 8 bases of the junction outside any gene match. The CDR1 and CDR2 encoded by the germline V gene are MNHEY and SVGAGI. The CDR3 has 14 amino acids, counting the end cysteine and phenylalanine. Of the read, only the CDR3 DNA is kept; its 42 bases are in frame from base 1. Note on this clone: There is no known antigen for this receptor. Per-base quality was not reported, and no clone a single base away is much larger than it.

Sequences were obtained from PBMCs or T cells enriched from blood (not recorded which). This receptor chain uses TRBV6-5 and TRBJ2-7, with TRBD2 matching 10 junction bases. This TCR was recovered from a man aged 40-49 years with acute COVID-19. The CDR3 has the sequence CASRGSGRAGEQYF. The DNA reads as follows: TGTGCCAGCAGGGGCAGCGGGAGGGCGGGCGAGCAGTACTTC.